The 21 T cell receptor beta chains presented below share a single source sample, sequenced in a study of CD8 T cells in ankylosing spondylitis. MiXCR, run by TCRdb on the 5' RACE reads, gives a single entry per CDR3 protein. The repertoire includes hundreds of thousands of distinct CDR3 sequences, roughly 20% of them detected once, and roughly 8.3% sits in the top ten. The sample consisted of blood, either unsorted or a sorted T cell fraction (not recorded which). The receptors come from a male donor with ankylosing spondylitis or in good health (not recorded which).

This clonotype was observed many times. This rearrangement joins TRBV29-1 to TRBJ1-2; possible D gene TRBD1, 5 bases. Trimming took off 0 bases at V and 5 bases at J, with 13 bases between the two ends. The germline gives CDR1 SQVTM, CDR2 ANQGSEA. This CDR3 contains 14 residues. The CDR3 region is CSVEDRPGLYGYTF. In DNA form, the CDR3 reads TGCAGCGTTGAAGATAGGCCAGGGCTTTATGGCTACACCTTC.

The chain employs TRBV7-9 and TRBJ1-1; D remains ambiguous. V was clipped by 5 bases and J by 2 bases, with 9 bases between them. The V gene's germline CDR1 is SEHNR and CDR2 FQNEAQ (reference sequence). There are 13 residues in the CDR3. Here the CDR3 DNA reads TGTGCCAGCAGCCCGACCGCTAACACTGAAGCTTTCTTT. Translating gives CASSPTANTEAFF.

V usage is TRBV6-1 and J usage is TRBJ1-5; D is unclear. There are 13 residues in the CDR3. In germline, CDR1 is MNHNS, CDR2 SASEGT. V lost 4 bases to trimming and J lost 5 bases, with 9 bases between them. In nucleotides, the CDR3 is TGTGCCAGCAGTGCCGTGCGGGATCAGCCCCAGCATTTT. It translates to CASSAVRDQPQHF.

The J gene is TRBJ2-3, the V gene TRBV20-1, with TRBD2 matching 10 bases. Germline CDR1 and CDR2: DFQATT and SNEGSKA (reference sequence). CDR3 length: 17 residues. With V trimmed by 5 bases and J by 1 base, 12 bases remained unmatched. The CDR3 is CSAGLLSGRAGTDTQYF. The CDR3 coding sequence is TGCAGTGCTGGCTTGCTCAGCGGGAGGGCAGGCACAGATACGCAGTATTTT.

The V gene is TRBV4-2, the J gene TRBJ2-1, with TRBD2 identical over 10 bases. The CDR3 has 16 amino acids. The germline gives CDR1 LGHNA, CDR2 YNFKEQ. J was trimmed by 4 bases and V by 3 bases; bases with no gene match: 6. CDR3: CASSQEGLAEYNEQFF. The CDR3 DNA is TGTGCCAGCAGCCAGGAAGGACTAGCGGAGTACAATGAGCAGTTCTTC.

Concerning this clonotype itself: This may be a read error, as it is one base from a much larger clone. The genes are TRBV4-2 and TRBJ2-1, with a weak D call TRBD2 (5 bases). V lost 1 base, J lost 7 bases, and 20 bases lay in between. The CDR3 contains 17 residues. Germline assignment: CDR1 LGHNA and CDR2 YNFKEQ. The chain's CDR3 is CASSQGRGSSGSNEQFF. The CDR3 coding sequence is TGTGCCAGCAGCCAAGGTCGAGGGAGTTCGGGTAGTAATGAGCAGTTCTTC.

The J gene is TRBJ2-7, the V gene TRBV28; the D gene could be TRBD1 or TRBD2 (7 bases each). In germline, CDR1 is MDHEN, CDR2 SYDVKM. The CDR3 extends over 14 amino acids. CDR3 loop: CANSFRQGGHEQYV. As DNA, the CDR3 is TGTGCCAACAGTTTCAGACAGGGAGGGCACGAGCAGTACGTC.

The chain links TRBV6-5 to TRBJ1-1; D unresolved. CDR1 and CDR2 (germline): MNHEY, SVGAGI. With 2 bases removed from V and 1 base from J, the gap between germline ends came to 11 bases. CDR3 length: 15 amino acids. CDR3 in amino acids: CASSYGQVTNTEAFF. CDR3 DNA sequence: TGTGCCAGCAGTTACGGGCAGGTGACGAACACTGAAGCTTTCTTT.

The sample holds a few counts of this clonotype. The chain joins TRBV20-1 to TRBJ1-6, with 10 bases lining up with TRBD1. The CDR3 length is 14 residues. Germline V gene sequence: CDR1 DFQATT, CDR2 SNEGSKA (reference sequence). The V and J ends lost 6 bases and 5 bases, in that order; junction bases with no gene match: 4. CDR3 bases: TGCAGTGCCGGGACAGGGGACAATAATTCACCCCTCCACTTT. Amino acid sequence: CSAGTGDNNSPLHF.

The table lists this clonotype with many counts. The rearrangement links TRBV29-1 to TRBJ1-3, with D possibly matching TRBD1 (6 bases). The V and J ends lost 8 bases and 4 bases respectively, with 15 bases between them. This CDR3 comprises 13 residues. The V gene's germline CDR1 is SQVTM and CDR2 ANQGSEA. The CDR3 region has the DNA TGCAGCTTCCTGACAGGCCACGGAAACACCATATATTTT. It is translated as CSFLTGHGNTIYF.

This clonotype was found a few times. This chain links TRBV12-3 or TRBV12-4 with TRBJ1-2; D is possibly TRBD1 (5 bases). Trimming shortened V by 4 bases and J by 4 bases, and 16 bases separated the two germline ends. The CDR3 consists of 15 residues. The CDR3 loop is CASSSRGVGPYGYTF. The CDR3 DNA follows: TGTGCCAGCAGTTCCCGGGGGGTGGGACCCTATGGCTACACCTTC.

V usage is TRBV15 and J usage is TRBJ2-3; either TRBD1 or TRBD2 may supply D (6 bases each). CDR3 length: 15 residues. Looked up from germline, CDR1 is LNHNV and CDR2 is YYDKDF (reference sequence). Trimming removed 1 base from V and 1 base from J, with 9 bases in between. CDR3 sequence reads: CATSRGGAGTDTQYF. In nucleotides, the CDR3 is TGTGCCACCAGCAGAGGGGGGGCTGGCACAGATACGCAGTATTTT.

The table lists this clonotype with a few counts. The V call is TRBV5-1, the J call TRBJ2-2; D might be TRBD1 (5 bases). The CDR3 totals 15 residues. Looked up from germline, CDR1 is SGHRS and CDR2 is YFSETQ. V lost 4 bases and J lost 1, with 11 bases in between. Written as DNA, the CDR3 is TGCGCCAGCAGCCTGACAGCCCTGAACACCGGGGAGCTGTTTTTT. The encoded protein is CASSLTALNTGELFF. The variable domain in full, with the rest retrieved from reference TRBV5-1 and TRBJ2-2, is KAGVTQTPRYLIKTRGQQVTLSCSPISGHRSVSWYQQTPGQGLQFLFEYFSETQRNKGNFPGRFSGRQFSNSRSEMNVSTLELGDSALYLCASSLTALNTGELFFGEGSRLTVL.

The V call is TRBV12-3 or TRBV12-4, the J call TRBJ2-7; TRBD2 aligns across 9 bases. This CDR3 has 15 residues. The ends lost 6 bases at V and 4 bases at J; junction bases unmatched: 10. This chain's CDR3 is CASSYGLAPEYEQYV. The CDR3 nucleotides are TGTGCCAGCAGCTACGGACTAGCGCCCGAATACGAGCAGTACGTC.

This clonotype was seen more than once but under ten times. The chain links TRBV5-5 to TRBJ1-2, with TRBD1 as a possible D gene (5 bases). This CDR3 comprises 13 residues. V dropped 6 bases and J dropped 2 bases, with 11 bases sitting between them. Germline assignment: CDR1 SGHKS and CDR2 YYEKEE (reference sequence). DNA for the CDR3: TGTGCCAGCATTCGGGGGACCAACTATGGCTACACCTTC. The encoded protein is CASIRGTNYGYTF.

In its sample, this clonotype was seen a few times. The CDR3 sequence is CSASGRGNFGKNIQYF. The CDR3 coding sequence is TGCAGTGCTAGTGGGAGGGGGAATTTTGGCAAAAACATTCAGTACTTC. This sequence joins TRBV20-1 and TRBJ2-4, with D possibly TRBD2 on 7 matching bases. The germline CDR1 and CDR2 sequences are DFQATT and SNEGSKA (reference sequence). The CDR3 consists of 16 residues. Trimming cost V 3 bases and J 3 bases, with 18 bases left between them.

The V gene is TRBV5-1, the J gene TRBJ2-3; the D gene is possibly TRBD1 (5 bases). Looked up from germline, CDR1 is SGHRS and CDR2 is YFSETQ. V lost 4 bases to trimming and J lost 4 bases, with 16 bases between them. The CDR3 has 15 residues. CDR3 nucleotide sequence: TGCGCCAGCAGCCGCGAAGGACAAAGGGCAGATACGCAGTATTTT. As protein: CASSREGQRADTQYF.

This clonotype was counted many times. The chain uses TRBV9 and TRBJ2-2, with D perhaps matching TRBD1 (7 bases). The CDR3 extends over 15 amino acids. V was clipped by 4 bases and J by 5 bases, with 15 bases between them. Germline CDR1 SGDLS, CDR2 YYNGEE. The CDR3 sequence is CASSPPQGRTGELFF. The CDR3 coding sequence is TGTGCCAGCAGCCCGCCACAGGGGAGGACCGGGGAGCTGTTTTTT.

This clonotype was seen a handful of times. V is TRBV5-5 and J is TRBJ2-3; D tentatively fits TRBD1 or TRBD2 (6 bases each). The CDR3 consists of 17 residues. The V and J ends lost 3 bases and 0 bases respectively, with 17 bases between them. Germline loops: CDR1 SGHKS, CDR2 YYEKEE (reference sequence). This CDR3 reads CASSYRLLGGSTDTQYF. DNA of the CDR3: TGTGCCAGCAGCTATCGGCTGTTGGGGGGCAGCACAGATACGCAGTATTTT.

This clonotype was counted many times. The J gene is TRBJ1-2, the V gene TRBV5-1, with D perhaps TRBD1 (5 bases). Germline V CDR1 and CDR2: SGHRS, YFSETQ. The CDR3 loop spans 14 amino acids. V was clipped by 4 bases and J by 2 bases, with 12 bases between them. CDR3 residues: CASSRDQKNYGYTF. The CDR3 region has the DNA TGCGCCAGCAGCCGGGACCAAAAAAACTATGGCTACACCTTC.

The V call is TRBV5-1, the J call TRBJ1-2; 7 bases line up with TRBD1. J lost 2 bases, V lost 7 bases, and 11 bases had no gene match. This CDR3 spans 15 amino acids. Germline loops: CDR1 SGHRS, CDR2 YFSETQ. In DNA form, the CDR3 reads TGCGCCAGCTACCCTGGGACAGAACCAAACTATGGCTACACCTTC. It is translated as CASYPGTEPNYGYTF.